The 2 T cell receptor beta chains presented below share a single source sample, sequenced in a study of cytomegalovirus exposure and HLA in healthy donors (dated by TCRdb to between 2016 and 2019). The library was generated by the immunoSEQ multiplex PCR assay. For the multiplex PCR, a mixture combining 60 forward primers for TCR Vbeta segments and 13 reverse primers for TCR Jbeta segments was used. TCRdb stores this immuneACCESS table with in-frame sequences only. Part of the clones is absent; in the studies checked, under half of the shortfall reflects unresolved V genes, and no reason is known for the rest. In this sample the table shows more than 150,000 clones, roughly 79% of which occur a single time. About 3.4% of the sample belongs to the ten largest clones. Sequences were obtained from PBMCs. All receptors derive from a woman aged 45-60 years in good health and CMV-seropositive.

In its sample, this clone was seen a few times. The chain combines TRBV10-2 with TRBJ1-2; TRBD1 matches at 7 bases. The CDR3 is 14 residues long. V gave up 7 bases and J gave up 5 bases; unmatched junction bases: 10. Looked up from germline, CDR1 is WSHSY and CDR2 is SAAADI. CDR3 coding DNA: TGCGCCAGCACCCGGGACAGAGGTTGGTATGGCTACACCTTC. Its translation is CASTRDRGWYGYTF.

This chain uses TRBV2 with TRBJ1-5, with 10 positions matching TRBD1. V lost 8 bases to trimming and J lost 5 bases; unmatched junction nucleotides: 6. CDR3 size: 14 residues. CDR1 is SNHLY and CDR2 is FYNNEI in the germline V gene. Written as DNA, the CDR3 is TGTGCCAGCCGCAGGACAGGGGGTTATCAGCCCCAGCATTTT. It yields the protein CASRRTGGYQPQHF.